This T cell receptor beta chain appears in the sequencing data of a study of blood T cell repertoires in COVID-19 (dated by TCRdb to 2020 to 2022). Describing the broader study: The collaborator samples originated in the United States, Italy and Spain and spanned the acute and convalescent phases of COVID-19. Subjects who had been exposed to COVID-19, were actively infected with it, or had recovered from it provided the deeply sampled blood TCRbeta repertoires that made up the dataset. A de-identified subject ID, COVID-19 status, age in years and sex were almost always included in the sample metadata. The prospective study material was composed of cDNA or gDNA derived from T cells, B-cell-depleted T cells, or PBMCs. Samples came from the ongoing ImmuneRACE study (first 160 participants) plus 1,254 subjects from 6 global collaborators. Where HLA class I and class II types were available, the types were taken from metadata supplied by the sample provider, not from assay-based typing. A freely available public database, intended as a resource for researchers studying the immune response to SARS-CoV-2, is where the repertoires were released.

The immunoSEQ Assay, a bias-controlled multiplex PCR, was used to amplify TCRbeta CDR3 regions from genomic DNA. The paper's processing steps were these. Nucleated cell counts per sample were estimated from amplification of reference gene primers within the assay. To quantify the absolute abundance of each unique TCRbeta CDR3 rearrangement, sequence reads were collapsed and filtered. For each sample, productive Simpson clonality was calculated as the square root of Simpson's diversity index over productive rearrangements. TCRdb stores this immuneACCESS table with in-frame sequences only. Part of the clones is absent; in the studies checked, under half of the shortfall reflects unresolved V genes, and no reason is known for the rest. V and J calls and clone size are given by that table; D and trimming were obtained from the DNA. The sample has around 100,000 clones on record, about 80% of them singletons. The ten largest make up about 24% of the sample.

Sequences SEHNR (CDR1) and FQNEAQ (CDR2) are obtained from the germline V gene (reference sequence). The CDR3 numbers 11 residues from cysteine through phenylalanine. This entry keeps only the CDR3 DNA: 33 bases, framed from base 1. The germline ends are 9 bases apart after V is trimmed by 11 bases and J by 2 bases. Overall study results and their limits: The amount of clinical and demographic metadata varied by source and participant and was provided uncurated.

As for this clone: Its antigen target is currently unknown. Base qualities are missing; no much larger clone stands one base away.

Each collaborating institution followed its own protocols to collect whole blood in K2EDTA tubes. Collaborator samples were shipped for TCRbeta analysis as frozen whole blood, isolated PBMCs, or DNA extracted from either sample type. This sequence was found in a human donor in a cohort sampled during active COVID-19. Input material: peripheral blood. The V and J genes are TRBV7-9 and TRBJ1-1; no D gene call is confident. Here the CDR3 is given as CAVQLNTEAFF. The nucleotide sequence reads TGTGCCGTACAGCTAAACACTGAAGCTTTCTTT.